The source of this T cell receptor (beta chain) is a study of cytomegalovirus exposure and HLA in healthy donors. Study outcomes and limitations: According to a later analysis, donors in an Asian-associated ancestry cluster reportedly had fewer N-insertions than the approximately 720-donor mean. For presence/absence analyses, sequencing depth was assumed to be roughly uniform across donors.

As concerns this clone: Its matching antigen is unknown.

With 60 Vbeta and 13 Jbeta primers, the PCR was carried out. The table came from immunoSEQ multiplex PCR; TCRdb's copy has only in-frame clones and leaves some out. The sample has over 120,000 clones; roughly 79% are singletons. CDR3 length: 14 amino acids. Between the trimmed V and J ends, which lost 2 bases and 5 bases, there was a span of 12 bases. CDR1 and CDR2 (germline): SGHVS, FNYEAQ. The sequence derives from a man aged 25-45 years in good health and CMV-seropositive. The chain joins TRBV7-6 to TRBJ2-5; D possibly corresponds to TRBD2 (5 bases). Sequencing used PBMCs. Written as DNA, the CDR3 is TGTGCCAGCAGCTTAAACGGGGTTAAGGAGACCCAGTACTTC. Protein product: CASSLNGVKETQYF.